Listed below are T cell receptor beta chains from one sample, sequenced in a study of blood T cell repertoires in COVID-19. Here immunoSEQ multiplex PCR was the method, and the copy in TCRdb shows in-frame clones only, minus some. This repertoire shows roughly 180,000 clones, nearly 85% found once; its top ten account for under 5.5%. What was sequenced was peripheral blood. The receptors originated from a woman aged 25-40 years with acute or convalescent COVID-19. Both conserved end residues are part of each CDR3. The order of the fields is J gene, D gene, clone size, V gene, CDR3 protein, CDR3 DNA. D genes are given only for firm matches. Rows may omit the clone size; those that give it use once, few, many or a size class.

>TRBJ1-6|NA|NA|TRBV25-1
CASSDYRESSYNSPLHF
TGTGCCAGCAGTGATTACAGGGAGAGCTCCTATAATTCACCCCTCCACTTT
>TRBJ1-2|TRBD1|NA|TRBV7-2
CATSDRGLQSEGYTF
TGTGCCACCTCGGACAGGGGCCTCCAATCGGAGGGCTACACCTTC
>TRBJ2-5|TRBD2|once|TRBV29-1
CSVPTSGIEETQYF
TGCAGCGTTCCGACTAGCGGAATAGAAGAGACCCAGTACTTC
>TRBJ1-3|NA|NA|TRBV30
CAWSVGGTGGNTIYF
TGTGCCTGGAGTGTTGGGGGGACTGGTGGAAACACCATATATTTT
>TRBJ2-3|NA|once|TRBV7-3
CASSSGDFHTDTQYF
TGTGCCAGCAGCTCTGGGGACTTTCACACAGATACGCAGTATTTT
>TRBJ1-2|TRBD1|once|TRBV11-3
CASSRDRVGYTF
TGTGCCAGCAGCCGGGACAGGGTTGGCTACACCTTC
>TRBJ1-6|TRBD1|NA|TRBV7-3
CASSLGQGSYAPLHF
TGTGCCAGCAGCTTGGGACAGGGCTCCTATGCACCCCTCCACTTT
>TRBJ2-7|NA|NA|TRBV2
CASSDSRANEQYF
TGTGCCAGCAGCGATAGCAGGGCTAACGAGCAGTACTTC
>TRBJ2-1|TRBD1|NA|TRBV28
CASSLTGTGLHEQFF
TGTGCCAGCAGCCTGACCGGGACAGGGCTCCATGAGCAGTTCTTC
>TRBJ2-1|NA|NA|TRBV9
CASSVAGLGEQFF
TGTGCCAGCAGCGTAGCAGGGTTGGGTGAGCAGTTCTTC
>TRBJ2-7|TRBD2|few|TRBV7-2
CASSSLTSGTYEQYF
TGTGCCAGCAGCTCCTTGACTAGCGGGACCTACGAGCAGTACTTC
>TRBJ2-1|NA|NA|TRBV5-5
CASSLRSGQNEQFF
TGTGCCAGCAGCTTACGTAGCGGCCAAAATGAGCAGTTCTTC
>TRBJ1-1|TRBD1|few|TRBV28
CASSWTGPRTEAFF
TGTGCCAGCAGTTGGACAGGGCCTCGCACTGAAGCTTTCTTT
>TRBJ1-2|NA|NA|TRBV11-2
CASSVAPGAPNYGYTF
TGTGCCAGCAGCGTAGCGCCTGGGGCCCCTAACTATGGCTACACCTTC
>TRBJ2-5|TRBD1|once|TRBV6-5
CASSDRGETQYF
TGTGCCAGCTCTGACAGGGGAGAGACCCAGTACTTC
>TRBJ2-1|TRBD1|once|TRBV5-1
CASSFSGQGVRDHYNEQFF
TGCGCCAGCAGCTTTTCAGGACAGGGGGTGCGGGACCACTACAATGAGCAGTTCTTC
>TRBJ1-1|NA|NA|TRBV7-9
CASSFDTNTEAFF
TGTGCCAGCAGCTTCGACACGAACACTGAAGCTTTCTTT
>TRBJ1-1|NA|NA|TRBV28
CASSLFFNGRTENTEAFF
TGTGCCAGCAGTTTATTTTTCAATGGCAGGACTGAAAACACTGAAGCTTTCTTT
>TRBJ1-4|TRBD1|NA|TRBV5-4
CASSLDRGSEKLFF
TGTGCCAGCAGCCTGGACAGGGGATCAGAAAAACTGTTTTTT
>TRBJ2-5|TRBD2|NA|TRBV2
CASSSGPGLAETQYF
TGTGCCAGTAGTAGTGGACCGGGACTAGCCGAGACCCAGTACTTC
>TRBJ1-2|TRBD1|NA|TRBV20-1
CSASDRGGYTF
TGCAGTGCGTCGGACAGGGGAGGCTACACCTTC
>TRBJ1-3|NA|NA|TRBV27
CASSLGRDTGNTIYF
TGTGCCAGCAGTTTAGGCAGAGACACTGGAAACACCATATATTTT
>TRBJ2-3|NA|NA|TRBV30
CAHRVGDTQYF
TGTGCCCACAGGGTGGGAGATACGCAGTATTTT
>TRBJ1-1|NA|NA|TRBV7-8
CASSPSLPRLGEAFF
TGTGCCAGCAGCCCATCTCTCCCAAGACTGGGTGAAGCTTTCTTT
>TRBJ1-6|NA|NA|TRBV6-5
CASSPTGSSPLHF
TGTGCCAGCAGTCCCACAGGGTCCTCACCCCTCCACTTT
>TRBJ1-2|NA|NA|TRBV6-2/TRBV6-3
CASSHGQTSHGYTF
TGTGCCAGCAGTCATGGACAGACCTCTCATGGCTACACCTTC
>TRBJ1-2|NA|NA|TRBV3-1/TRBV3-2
CASTQAAGGGYGYTF
TGTGCCAGCACCCAAGCGGCGGGGGGGGGCTATGGCTACACCTTC
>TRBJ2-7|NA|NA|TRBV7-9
CASSRSTDGLTRYEQYF
TGTGCCAGCAGCCGATCCACGGACGGACTTACAAGGTACGAGCAGTACTTC
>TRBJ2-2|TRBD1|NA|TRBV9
CASSVRTGLSGELFF
TGTGCCAGCAGCGTAAGGACAGGGCTGAGTGGGGAGCTGTTTTTT
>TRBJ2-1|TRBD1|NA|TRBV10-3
CAISGLGQGPLYNEQFF
TGTGCCATCAGCGGGTTGGGACAGGGCCCCCTCTACAATGAGCAGTTCTTC
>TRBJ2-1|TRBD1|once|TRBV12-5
CASGTGEGASEQFF
TGTGCTAGTGGGACCGGTGAGGGGGCAAGTGAGCAGTTCTTC
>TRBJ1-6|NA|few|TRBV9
CASSERPQSRSYNSPLHF
TGTGCCAGCAGCGAGCGTCCACAATCGCGCTCCTATAATTCACCCCTCCACTTT
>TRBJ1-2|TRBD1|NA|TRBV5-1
CASSVDRGIGYTF
TGCGCCAGCAGCGTGGACAGGGGGATTGGCTACACCTTC
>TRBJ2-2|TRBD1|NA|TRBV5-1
CASSLVGTASTGELFF
TGCGCCAGCAGCTTGGTCGGGACAGCGAGCACCGGGGAGCTGTTTTTT
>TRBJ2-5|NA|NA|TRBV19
CASSIVRGETQYF
TGTGCCAGTAGTATAGTACGAGGGGAGACCCAGTACTTC
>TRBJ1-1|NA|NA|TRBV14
CASSRRTTHEAFF
TGTGCCAGCAGCCGACGGACAACACATGAAGCTTTCTTT
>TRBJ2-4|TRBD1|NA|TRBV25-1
CASSPRDRVVQYF
TGTGCCAGCAGTCCACGGGACAGGGTGGTTCAGTACTTC
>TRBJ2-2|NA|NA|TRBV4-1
CASSQVGGMTGELFF
TGCGCCAGCAGCCAAGTTGGAGGGATGACCGGGGAGCTGTTTTTT
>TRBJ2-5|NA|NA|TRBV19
CASSIAGQYQETQYF
TGTGCCAGTAGTATAGCTGGACAGTACCAAGAGACCCAGTACTTC
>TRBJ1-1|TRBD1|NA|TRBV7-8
CASSSKRTGGMGTEAFF
TGTGCCAGCAGCTCCAAGAGGACAGGGGGCATGGGCACTGAAGCTTTCTTT
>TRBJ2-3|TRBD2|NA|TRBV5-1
CASSLVAGGTDTQYF
TGCGCCAGCAGCCTCGTAGCGGGGGGCACAGATACGCAGTATTTT
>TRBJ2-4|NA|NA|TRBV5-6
CASSLAPQEDIQYF
TGTGCCAGCAGCTTGGCCCCCCAGGAGGACATTCAGTACTTC
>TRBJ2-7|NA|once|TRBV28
CASRRGLTYEQYF
TGTGCCAGTCGTAGGGGGTTAACCTACGAGCAGTACTTC
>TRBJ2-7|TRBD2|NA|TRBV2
CASRPTSGGAYEQYF
TGTGCCAGCAGACCGACTAGCGGGGGGGCCTACGAGCAGTACTTC
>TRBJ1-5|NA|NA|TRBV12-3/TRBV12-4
CASSLERNQPQHF
TGTGCCAGCAGTTTAGAGCGGAATCAGCCCCAGCATTTT
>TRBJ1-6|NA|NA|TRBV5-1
CASSLGSSYNSPLHF
TGCGCCAGCAGCTTGGGGAGCTCCTATAATTCACCCCTCCACTTT
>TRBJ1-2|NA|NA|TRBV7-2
CASSLAGIGPGAYGYTF
TGTGCCAGCAGCTTAGCGGGGATAGGGCCAGGGGCTTATGGCTACACCTTC
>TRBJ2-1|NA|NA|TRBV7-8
CASSPGRINEQFF
TGTGCCAGCAGCCCGGGAAGAATCAATGAGCAGTTCTTC
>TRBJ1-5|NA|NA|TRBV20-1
CSASQGSGQPQHF
TGCAGTGCTAGTCAGGGATCCGGGCAGCCCCAGCATTTT
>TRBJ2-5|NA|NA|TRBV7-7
CASSSGTTGLETQYF
TGTGCTAGCAGCTCCGGGACTACAGGGTTAGAGACCCAGTACTTC
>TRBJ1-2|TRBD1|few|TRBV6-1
CASSEVGTGLDGYTF
TGTGCCAGCAGTGAAGTAGGGACAGGCCTAGATGGCTACACCTTC
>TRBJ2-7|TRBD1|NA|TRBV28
CASSLRRTGLTYEQYF
TGTGCCAGCAGTTTAAGGAGGACAGGGCTTACCTACGAGCAGTACTTC
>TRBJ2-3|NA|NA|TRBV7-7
CASSLGQFSDTQYF
TGTGCCAGCAGCCTCGGACAGTTCTCAGATACGCAGTATTTT
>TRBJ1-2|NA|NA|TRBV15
CATTEQGTYGYTF
TGTGCCACGACGGAGCAGGGAACCTATGGCTACACCTTC
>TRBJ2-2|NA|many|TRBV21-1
CASSKGRWGENTGELFF
TGTGCCAGCAGCAAAGGTCGGTGGGGAGAGAACACCGGGGAGCTGTTTTTT
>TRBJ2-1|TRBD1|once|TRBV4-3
CASSQVQGAPGNEQFF
TGCGCCAGCAGCCAAGTTCAGGGGGCGCCCGGCAATGAGCAGTTCTTC
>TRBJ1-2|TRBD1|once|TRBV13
CASSPGTDHGYGYTF
TGTGCCAGCAGCCCCGGGACAGACCACGGCTATGGCTACACCTTC
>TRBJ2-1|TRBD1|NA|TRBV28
CASRANYRDRGGEQFF
TGTGCCAGCAGGGCGAACTACCGGGACAGGGGCGGTGAGCAGTTCTTC
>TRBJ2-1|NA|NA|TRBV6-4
CASSDSGGGVSSEQFF
TGTGCCAGCAGTGACTCGGGTGGAGGGGTTAGTAGTGAGCAGTTCTTC